This T cell receptor (beta chain) was recorded in a study of cytomegalovirus exposure and HLA in healthy donors. Study overall: Around 180 million T cells yielded 117 million unique TCR beta sequences in earlier analysis.

PCR used 60 Vbeta primers and 13 Jbeta primers. In the study's own analysis: An analysis performed later counted about 80 million unique TCR beta chains (roughly 11 million of them shared). TCRdb's copy holds only in-frame clones and misses some; the assay was immunoSEQ multiplex PCR. That table supplies the V and J calls and clone size; D and trimming were determined from the DNA. The sample consists of approximately 95,000 clones, around 86% of them appearing once. Study-wide results and caveats: Per a later analysis, HLA-associated TCR beta chains showed more clonal expansion than other, equally common TCR beta chains. HLA restriction was apparent for most CMV-associated TCR beta chains in a later analysis.

Comments on this clone: What it binds is not known.

The sample comprised PBMCs. The sequence derives from a woman in her seventies in good health and CMV-seropositive.

The CDR3 DNA sequence: TGTGCCAGCAGTGGGGACAGTCCCTTCAATTCACCCCTCCACTTT. It yields the protein CASSGDSPFNSPLHF. The V call is TRBV2, the J call TRBJ1-6, with TRBD1 matching 7 bases. Trimming cost V 4 bases and J 7 bases; bases outside gene matches: 7. The germline V gene has CDR1 SNHLY and CDR2 FYNNEI. The CDR3 runs to 15 residues. The full variable domain, completed using reference TRBV2 and TRBJ1-6, is EPEVTQTPSHQVTQMGQEVILRCVPISNHLYFYWYRQILGQKVEFLVSFYNNEISEKSEIFDDQFSVERPDGSNFTLKIRSTKLEDSAMYFCASSGDSPFNSPLHFGNGTRLTVT.